A single sample is the source of the 8 T cell receptor beta chains below, sequenced in a study of T-cell memory formation after mild COVID-19. TCRdb analysed the 5' RACE reads with MiXCR anew, one entry per CDR3 protein. Among 400,000 or so distinct CDR3 sequences listed, 20% were seen once. Sequenced: PBMCs or a T cell subset sorted from them (not recorded which). These receptors came from an adult woman who had mild COVID-19 (a few samples of this study predate the infection). Cell type and time point are not known.

This clonotype was seen many times. This chain links TRBV18 with TRBJ2-7; TRBD1 matches 10 bases. With 8 bases clipped from V and 3 bases from J, the junction kept 4 bases outside the gene matches. CDR1 is KGHSH, CDR2 LQKENI, per germline. The CDR3 contains 13 residues. The CDR3 is CASSRDRGYEQYF. The CDR3 DNA follows: TGTGCCAGCAGCCGGGACAGGGGCTACGAGCAGTACTTC.

This clonotype was seen repeatedly, ten times or more. The CDR3 DNA follows: TGTGCCAGCAGTGGAGCCGGGGAGCTGTTTTTT. Protein sequence: CASSGAGELFF. The rearrangement uses TRBV11-3 and TRBJ2-2; D gene unclear. CDR1 SGHNT and CDR2 YENEEA come from the germline V gene. The CDR3 extends over 11 amino acids. Between the trimmed V and J ends, which lost 6 bases and 6 bases, there was a span of 5 bases.

This clonotype occurred a few times. V gene TRBV7-9 combines with J gene TRBJ2-7; D is perhaps TRBD1 (5 bases). This CDR3 is 15 amino acids long. Germline V gene lookup returns CDR1 SEHNR and CDR2 FQNEAQ (reference sequence). V lost 5 bases to trimming and J lost 4 bases, with 18 bases between them. The CDR3 protein is CASSPSYGRAYEQYF. The CDR3, as DNA: TGTGCCAGCAGCCCCAGTTACGGCAGGGCTTACGAGCAGTACTTC.

This clonotype turned up a few times. The chain is built from TRBV5-1 and TRBJ2-7, with 10 bases aligning to TRBD1. The germline CDR1 and CDR2 sequences are SGHRS and YFSETQ. The CDR3 is 14 amino acids. The V and J ends lost 3 bases and 4 bases, in that order; junction bases with no gene match: 4. The CDR3 sequence: CASSYGTGDYEQYF. The CDR3 bases are TGCGCCAGCAGCTACGGGACAGGGGATTACGAGCAGTACTTC. Combining the CDR3 with reference TRBV5-1 and TRBJ2-7 gives the whole variable domain KAGVTQTPRYLIKTRGQQVTLSCSPISGHRSVSWYQQTPGQGLQFLFEYFSETQRNKGNFPGRFSGRQFSNSRSEMNVSTLELGDSALYLCASSYGTGDYEQYFGPGTRLTVT.

The J gene is TRBJ2-5, the V gene TRBV11-2; possible D gene TRBD2, 6 bases. V was trimmed by 1 base and J by 1 base, leaving 13 bases between them. Germline loops: CDR1 SGHAT, CDR2 FQNNGV. The CDR3 runs to 16 residues. CDR3: CASSLGFGGIQETQYF. The CDR3 region has the DNA TGTGCCAGCAGCTTAGGTTTTGGGGGGATCCAAGAGACCCAGTACTTC.

This chain uses TRBV15 with TRBJ1-2; tentatively, D is TRBD1 (5 bases). CDR3 size: 16 residues. CDR1 and CDR2 (germline): LNHNV, YYDKDF (reference sequence). V lost 0 bases and J 5 bases, leaving 16 bases between the germline ends. In nucleotides, the CDR3 is TGTGCCACCAGCAGAGATCAGGCCAACAAGGGGTATGGCTACACCTTC. Protein: CATSRDQANKGYGYTF.

In its sample, this clonotype was seen a few times. One end of the junction varies from germline; a read error may be responsible. The J gene is TRBJ1-4, the V gene TRBV29-1, with a possible D match to TRBD1 (6 bases). Germline V gene data show CDR1 as SQVTM and CDR2 as ANQGSEA. This CDR3 is 8 amino acids long. CDR3 nucleotide sequence: TGCAGCGGAGGACAGCAGGTTTTT. This sequence encodes CSGGQQVF.

This clonotype was detected a few times. The genes are TRBV7-6 and TRBJ2-1; D assignment may be TRBD1 or TRBD2 (5 bases each). The CDR3 extends over 13 amino acids. Germline lookup yields CDR1 SGHVS and CDR2 FNYEAQ. V lost 5 bases, J lost 9 bases, and 14 bases lay in between. The DNA for the CDR3 is TGTGCCAGCAGCCTCGGACCTGGGGGTGAGCAGTTCTTC. Translating it yields CASSLGPGGEQFF. The full variable domain, in which reference TRBV7-6 and TRBJ2-1 provide the parts outside the CDR3, is GAGVSQSPRYKVTKRGQDVALRCDPISGHVSLYWYRQALGQGPEFLTYFNYEAQQDKSGLPNDRFSAERPEGSISTLTIQRTEQRDSAMYRCASSLGPGGEQFFGPGTRLTVL.